This T cell receptor beta chain stems from a study of T cell repertoires in cytomegalovirus infection. As for the study in general: An indication of both CMV infection and matching HLA type came from public TCR beta signatures.

This CDR3 spans 11 amino acids. Germline V CDR1 and CDR2: SQVTM, ANQGSEA. Trimming removed 3 bases at V and 5 bases at J, with 7 bases between. TCRdb re-analysed the reads in MiXCR, keeping a single row per CDR3 protein. This table holds a few hundred thousand distinct CDR3 sequences, about 18% found once. The TCR comes from a human donor in good health (CMV status not recorded). Some clones in this sample may be carry-over from other donors' samples. Sequenced input: CD8+ T cells from PBMCs. The J gene is TRBJ1-1, the V gene TRBV29-1, with D perhaps TRBD1 (5 bases). In DNA form, the CDR3 reads TGCAGCGTTGATGGGGGTACTGAAGCTTTCTTT. The encoded protein is CSVDGGTEAFF.